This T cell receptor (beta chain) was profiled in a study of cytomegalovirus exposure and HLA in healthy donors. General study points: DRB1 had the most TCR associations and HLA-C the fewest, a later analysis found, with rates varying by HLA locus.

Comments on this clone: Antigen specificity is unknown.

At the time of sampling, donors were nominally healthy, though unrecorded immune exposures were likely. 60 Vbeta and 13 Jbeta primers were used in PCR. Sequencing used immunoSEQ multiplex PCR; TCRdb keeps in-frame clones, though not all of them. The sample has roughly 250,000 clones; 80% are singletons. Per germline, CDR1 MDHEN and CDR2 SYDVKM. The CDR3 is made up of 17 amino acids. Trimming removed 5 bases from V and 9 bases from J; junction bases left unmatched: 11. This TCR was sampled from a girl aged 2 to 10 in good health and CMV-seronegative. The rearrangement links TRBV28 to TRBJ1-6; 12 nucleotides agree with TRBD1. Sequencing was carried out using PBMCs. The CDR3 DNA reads TGTGCCAGCAGTCCCCTTGGGACAGGGGGCGCCACTTCACCCCTCCACTTT. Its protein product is CASSPLGTGGATSPLHF.